Detailed here is one T cell receptor beta chain. Its antigen is undetermined. Clones were read by immunoSEQ multiplex PCR, and TCRdb kept only the in-frame ones, dropping some. The data hold approximately 16,000 clones, with 45% to 50% observed a single time. These data belong to a study of tumor-infiltrating lymphocytes in localized non-small cell lung cancer. At the level of the study: Tumor tissue and non-adjacent uninvolved lung came from each patient.

General study findings and limits: Tumor T-cell fraction from TCR sequencing was not associated with recurrence-free survival (p = 0.61).

The CDR3 consists of 14 residues. In germline, CDR1 is LGHNA, CDR2 YSLEER. The V end was cut by 0 bases, the J end by 7 bases, with 12 bases between. The chain has TRBV4-3 and TRBJ1-2; no clear D. The origin of this receptor is a human donor with non-small cell lung cancer. The material sequenced was lung tumor tissue. CDR3 sequence (DNA): TGCGCCAGCAGCCAAGATAACCGGGTGCGTGGCTACACCTTC. It yields the protein CASSQDNRVRGYTF.